This T cell receptor (beta chain) is from a study of a mutant IDH1 vaccine in newly diagnosed glioma. Overall study: The patients were given eight vaccinations, one each in weeks 1, 3, 5, 7, 11, 15, 19 and 23. Radiotherapy, temozolomide, or both had been given previously, and both were given to most.

Findings and limits, study-wide: Seemingly, pseudoprogression had no relation to changes in the top peripheral T cell clonotypes.

Sample time point: week 11, during vaccination. A 20-mer mutant IDH1 peptide at 300 ug was injected subcutaneously with topical imiquimod. With respect to this clone: Its specificity is not known.

The CDR3 is 15 amino acids. V was pared by 3 bases and J by 2 bases, with 3 bases of the junction left unmatched. From germline, CDR1 is SGHRS and CDR2 YFSETQ. Sequencing was performed with immunoSEQ multiplex PCR; in TCRdb, only in-frame clones are kept and a portion is missing. Of some 64,000 clones listed, roughly 84% are singletons. This TCR was sampled from a woman aged 50 to 65 with glioma. The material was PBMCs, obtained from a glioma patient whose treatment included an IDH1 peptide vaccine. J is TRBJ2-2 and V is TRBV5-1, with TRBD1 matching over 8 bases. In nucleotides, the CDR3 is TGCGCCAGCAGCTCGGACAGGGTAAACACCGGGGAGCTGTTTTTT. Translating gives CASSSDRVNTGELFF.